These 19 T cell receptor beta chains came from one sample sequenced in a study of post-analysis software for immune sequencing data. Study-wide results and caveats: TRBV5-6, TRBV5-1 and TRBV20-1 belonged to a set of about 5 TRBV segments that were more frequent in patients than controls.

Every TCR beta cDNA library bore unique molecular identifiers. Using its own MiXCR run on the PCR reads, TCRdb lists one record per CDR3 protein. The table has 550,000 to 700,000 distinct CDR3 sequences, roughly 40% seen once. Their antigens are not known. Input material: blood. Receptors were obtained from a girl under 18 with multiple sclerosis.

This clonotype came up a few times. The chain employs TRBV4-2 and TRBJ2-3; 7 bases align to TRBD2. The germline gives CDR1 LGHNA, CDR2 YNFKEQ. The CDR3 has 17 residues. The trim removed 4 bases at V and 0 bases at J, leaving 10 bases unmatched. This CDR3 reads CASSPVIGSGSTDTQYF. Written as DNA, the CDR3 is TGTGCCAGCAGCCCGGTCATTGGTAGCGGGAGCACAGATACGCAGTATTTT.

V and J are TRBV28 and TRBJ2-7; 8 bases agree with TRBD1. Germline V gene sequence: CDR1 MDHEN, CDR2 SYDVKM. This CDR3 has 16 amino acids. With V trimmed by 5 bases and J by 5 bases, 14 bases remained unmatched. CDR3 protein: CASSPLLGQGPNEQYF. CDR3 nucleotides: TGTGCCAGCAGTCCCCTACTAGGACAGGGTCCCAACGAGCAGTACTTC.

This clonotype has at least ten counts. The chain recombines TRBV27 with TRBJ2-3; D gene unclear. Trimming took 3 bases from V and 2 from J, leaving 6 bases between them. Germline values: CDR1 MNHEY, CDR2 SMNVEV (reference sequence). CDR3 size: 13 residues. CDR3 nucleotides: TGTGCCAGCAGTTTGGTCAACACAGATACGCAGTATTTT. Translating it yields CASSLVNTDTQYF.

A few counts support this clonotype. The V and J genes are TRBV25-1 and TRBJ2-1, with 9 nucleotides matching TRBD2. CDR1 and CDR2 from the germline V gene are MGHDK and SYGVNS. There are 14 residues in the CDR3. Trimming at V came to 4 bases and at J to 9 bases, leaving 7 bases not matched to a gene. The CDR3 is CASSGFLAGSEQFF. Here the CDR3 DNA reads TGTGCCAGCAGTGGGTTTCTAGCGGGAAGTGAGCAGTTCTTC.

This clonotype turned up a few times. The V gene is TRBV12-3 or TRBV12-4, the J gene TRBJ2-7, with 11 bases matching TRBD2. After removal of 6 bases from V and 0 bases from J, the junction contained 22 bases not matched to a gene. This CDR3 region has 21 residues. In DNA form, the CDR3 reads TGTGCCAGCAGCTTTAGAAGACCGCTAGCGGGAGGACCTACTTTCTCCTACGAGCAGTACTTC. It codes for CASSFRRPLAGGPTFSYEQYF.

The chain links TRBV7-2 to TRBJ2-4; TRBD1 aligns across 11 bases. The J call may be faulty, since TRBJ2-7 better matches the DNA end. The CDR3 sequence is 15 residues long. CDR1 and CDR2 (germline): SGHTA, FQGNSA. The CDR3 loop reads CASSLRGQGAYEQYF. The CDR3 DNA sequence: TGTGCCAGCAGCTTAAGGGGACAGGGGGCCTACGAGCAGTACTTC.

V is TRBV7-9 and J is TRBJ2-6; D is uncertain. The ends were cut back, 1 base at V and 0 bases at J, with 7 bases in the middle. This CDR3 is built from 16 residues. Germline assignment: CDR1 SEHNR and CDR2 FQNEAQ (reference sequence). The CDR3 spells CASSLGFGSGANVLTF. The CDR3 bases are TGTGCCAGCAGCTTAGGGTTCGGCTCTGGGGCCAACGTCCTGACTTTC. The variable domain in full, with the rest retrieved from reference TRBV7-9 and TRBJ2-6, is DTGVSQNPRHKITKRGQNVTFRCDPISEHNRLYWYRQTLGQGPEFLTYFQNEAQLEKSRLLSDRFSAERPKGSFSTLEIQRTEQGDSAMYLCASSLGFGSGANVLTFGAGSRLTVL.

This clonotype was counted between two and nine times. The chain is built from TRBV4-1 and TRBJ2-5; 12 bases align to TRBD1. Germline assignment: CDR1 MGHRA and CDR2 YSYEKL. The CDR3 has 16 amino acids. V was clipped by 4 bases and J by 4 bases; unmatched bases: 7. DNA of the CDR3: TGCGCCAGCAGCCGATCGGGACAGGGGGCTCGAGAGACCCAGTACTTC. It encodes CASSRSGQGARETQYF.

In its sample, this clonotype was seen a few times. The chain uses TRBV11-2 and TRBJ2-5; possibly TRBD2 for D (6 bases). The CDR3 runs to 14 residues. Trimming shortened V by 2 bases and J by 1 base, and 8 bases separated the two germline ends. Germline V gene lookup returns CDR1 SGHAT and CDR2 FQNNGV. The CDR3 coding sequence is TGTGCCAGCAGCTTAAGGAGGGTCCAAGAGACCCAGTACTTC. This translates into CASSLRRVQETQYF.

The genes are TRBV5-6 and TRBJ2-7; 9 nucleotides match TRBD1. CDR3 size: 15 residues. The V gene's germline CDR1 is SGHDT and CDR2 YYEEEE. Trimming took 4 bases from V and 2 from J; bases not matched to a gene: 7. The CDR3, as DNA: TGTGCCAGCAGCGCGGCTGGGGACAGGGCCTACGAGCAGTACTTC. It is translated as CASSAAGDRAYEQYF.

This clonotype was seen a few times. The CDR3 reads CASSLGPGVYTF. The CDR3 DNA reads TGCGCCAGCAGCTTGGGTCCAGGAGTCTACACCTTC. J is TRBJ1-2 and V is TRBV5-1; no clear D. CDR3 size: 12 residues. The germline V gene has CDR1 SGHRS and CDR2 YFSETQ. The V end lost 0 bases, the J end lost 10 bases, and 10 bases lay between the germline ends.

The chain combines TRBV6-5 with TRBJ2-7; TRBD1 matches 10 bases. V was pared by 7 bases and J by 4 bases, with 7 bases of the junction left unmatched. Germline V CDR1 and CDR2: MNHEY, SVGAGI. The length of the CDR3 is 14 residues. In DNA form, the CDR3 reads TGTGCCAGCACCCGGACAGGGGGATCGTACGAGCAGTACTTC. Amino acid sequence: CASTRTGGSYEQYF.

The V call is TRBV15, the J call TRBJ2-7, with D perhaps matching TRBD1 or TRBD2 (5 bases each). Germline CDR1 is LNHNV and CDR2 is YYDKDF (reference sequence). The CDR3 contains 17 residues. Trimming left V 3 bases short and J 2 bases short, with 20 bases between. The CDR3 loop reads CATSRTPMQRGTYEQYF. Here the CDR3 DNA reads TGTGCCACCAGCAGGACCCCGATGCAGAGGGGTACCTACGAGCAGTACTTC.

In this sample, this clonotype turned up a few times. The CDR3 region is CASSLVGRQETQYF. The CDR3 coding sequence is TGTGCCAGCAGTTTGGTAGGGCGTCAAGAGACCCAGTACTTC. The V and J genes are TRBV12-3 or TRBV12-4 and TRBJ2-5; D unclear. V lost 3 bases to trimming and J lost 2 bases, with 10 bases between them. CDR3 length equals 14 residues.

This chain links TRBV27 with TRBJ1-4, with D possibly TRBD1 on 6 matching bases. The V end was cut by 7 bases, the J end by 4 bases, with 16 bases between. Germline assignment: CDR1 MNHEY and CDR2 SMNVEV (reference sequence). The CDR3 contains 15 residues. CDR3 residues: CASKAGGADNEKLFF. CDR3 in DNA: TGTGCCAGCAAGGCGGGGGGCGCAGATAATGAAAAACTGTTTTTT.

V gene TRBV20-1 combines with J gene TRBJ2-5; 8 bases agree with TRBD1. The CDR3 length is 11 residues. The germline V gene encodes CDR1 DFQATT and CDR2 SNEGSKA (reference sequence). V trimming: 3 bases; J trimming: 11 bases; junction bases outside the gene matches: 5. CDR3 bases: TGCAGTGCTAGCGACAGGGGTGAGCAGTACTTC. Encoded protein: CSASDRGEQYF.

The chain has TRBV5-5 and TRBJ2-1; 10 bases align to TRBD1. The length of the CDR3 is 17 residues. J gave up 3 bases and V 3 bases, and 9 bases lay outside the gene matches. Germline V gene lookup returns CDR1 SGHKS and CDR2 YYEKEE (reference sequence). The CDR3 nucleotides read TGTGCCAGCAGCTCTAGATTAGGACAGGGGGGCTACAATGAGCAGTTCTTC. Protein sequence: CASSSRLGQGGYNEQFF.

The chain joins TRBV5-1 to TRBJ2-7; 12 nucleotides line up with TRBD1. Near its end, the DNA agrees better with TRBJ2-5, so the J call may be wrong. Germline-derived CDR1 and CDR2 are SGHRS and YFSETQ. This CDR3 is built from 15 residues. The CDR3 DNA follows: TGCGCCAGCAGCGGGGGGACAGGGGGCTTCGAGACCCAGTACTTC. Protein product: CASSGGTGGFETQYF.

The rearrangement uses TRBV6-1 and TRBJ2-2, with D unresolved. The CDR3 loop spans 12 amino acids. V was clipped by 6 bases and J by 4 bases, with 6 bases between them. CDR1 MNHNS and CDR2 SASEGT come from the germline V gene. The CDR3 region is CASRLITGELFF. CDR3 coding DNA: TGTGCCAGCAGACTGATCACCGGGGAGCTGTTTTTT.